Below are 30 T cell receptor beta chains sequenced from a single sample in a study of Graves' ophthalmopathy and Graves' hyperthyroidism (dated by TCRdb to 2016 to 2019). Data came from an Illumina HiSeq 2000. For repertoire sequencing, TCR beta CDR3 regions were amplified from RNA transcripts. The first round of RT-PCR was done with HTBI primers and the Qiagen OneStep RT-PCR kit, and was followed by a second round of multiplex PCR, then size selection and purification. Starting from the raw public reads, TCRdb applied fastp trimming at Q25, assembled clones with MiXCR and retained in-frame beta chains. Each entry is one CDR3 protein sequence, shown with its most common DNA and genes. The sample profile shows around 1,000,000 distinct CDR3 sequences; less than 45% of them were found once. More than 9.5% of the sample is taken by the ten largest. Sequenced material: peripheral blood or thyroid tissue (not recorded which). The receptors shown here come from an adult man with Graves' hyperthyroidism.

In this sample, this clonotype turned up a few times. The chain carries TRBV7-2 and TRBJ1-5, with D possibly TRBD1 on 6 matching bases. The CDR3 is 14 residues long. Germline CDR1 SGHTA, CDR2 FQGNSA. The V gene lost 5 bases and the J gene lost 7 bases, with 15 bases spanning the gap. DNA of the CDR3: TGTGCCAGCAGCCCTCACAGGGCTGGGCAGCCCCAGCATTTT. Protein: CASSPHRAGQPQHF.

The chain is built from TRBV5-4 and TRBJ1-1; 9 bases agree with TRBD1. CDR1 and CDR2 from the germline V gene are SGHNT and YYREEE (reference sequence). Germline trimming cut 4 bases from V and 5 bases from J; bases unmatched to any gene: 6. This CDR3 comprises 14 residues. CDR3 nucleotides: TGTGCCAGCAGCAACGGACAGGGGAGGACTGAAGCTTTCTTT. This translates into CASSNGQGRTEAFF.

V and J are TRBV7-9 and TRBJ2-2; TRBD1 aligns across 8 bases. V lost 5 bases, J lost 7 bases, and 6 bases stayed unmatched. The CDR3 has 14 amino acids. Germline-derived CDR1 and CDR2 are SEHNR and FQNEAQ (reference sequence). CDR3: CASSNQGAIGELFF. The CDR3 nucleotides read TGTGCCAGCAGCAATCAGGGGGCAATCGGGGAGCTGTTTTTT.

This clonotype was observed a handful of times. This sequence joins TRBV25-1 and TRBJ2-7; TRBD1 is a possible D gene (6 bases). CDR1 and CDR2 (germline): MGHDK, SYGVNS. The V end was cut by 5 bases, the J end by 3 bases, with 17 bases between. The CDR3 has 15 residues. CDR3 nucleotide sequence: TGTGCCAGCAGTTCCTCCAGGGGAGATGGCTACGAGCAGTACTTC. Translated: CASSSSRGDGYEQYF.

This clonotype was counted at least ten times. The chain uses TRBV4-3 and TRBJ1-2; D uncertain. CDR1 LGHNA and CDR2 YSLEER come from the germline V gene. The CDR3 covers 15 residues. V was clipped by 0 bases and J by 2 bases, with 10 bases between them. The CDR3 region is CASSQDRQNNYGYTF. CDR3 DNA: TGCGCCAGCAGCCAAGATCGGCAGAACAACTATGGCTACACCTTC.

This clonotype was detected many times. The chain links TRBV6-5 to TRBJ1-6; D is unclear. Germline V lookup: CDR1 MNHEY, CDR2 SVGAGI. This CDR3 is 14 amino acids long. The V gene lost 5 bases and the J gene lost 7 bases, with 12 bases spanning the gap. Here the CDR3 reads CASSRRTLNSPLHF. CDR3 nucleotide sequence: TGTGCCAGCAGTCGTCGGACGCTAAATTCACCCCTCCACTTT.

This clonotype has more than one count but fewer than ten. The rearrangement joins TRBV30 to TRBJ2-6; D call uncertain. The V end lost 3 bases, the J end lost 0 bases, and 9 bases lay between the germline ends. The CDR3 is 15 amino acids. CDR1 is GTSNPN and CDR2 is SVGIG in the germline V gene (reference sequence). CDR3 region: CAWRELTSGANVLTF. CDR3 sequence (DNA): TGTGCCTGGAGGGAACTAACCTCTGGGGCCAACGTCCTGACTTTC. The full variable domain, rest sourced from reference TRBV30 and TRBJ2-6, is SQTIHQWPATLVQPVGSPLSLECTVEGTSNPNLYWYRQAAGRGLQLLFYSVGIGQISSEVPQNLSASRPQDRQFILSSKKLLLSDSGFYLCAWRELTSGANVLTFGAGSRLTVL.

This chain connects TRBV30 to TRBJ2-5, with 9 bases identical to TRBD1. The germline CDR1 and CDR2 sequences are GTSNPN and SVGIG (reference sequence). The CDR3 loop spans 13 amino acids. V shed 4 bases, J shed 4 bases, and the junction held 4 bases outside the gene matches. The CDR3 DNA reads TGTGCCTGGAATGGACAGGGGAGAGAGACCCAGTACTTC. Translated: CAWNGQGRETQYF.

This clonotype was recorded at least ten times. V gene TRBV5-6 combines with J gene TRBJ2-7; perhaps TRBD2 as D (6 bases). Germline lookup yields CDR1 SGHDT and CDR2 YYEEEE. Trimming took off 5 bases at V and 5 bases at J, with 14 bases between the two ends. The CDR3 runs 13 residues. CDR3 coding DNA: TGTGCCAGCAGTCCCGTGGAGGGGAACGAGCAGTACTTC. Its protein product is CASSPVEGNEQYF. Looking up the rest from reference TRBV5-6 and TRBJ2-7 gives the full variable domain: DAGVTQSPTHLIKTRGQQVTLRCSPKSGHDTVSWYQQALGQGPQFIFQYYEEEERQRGNFPDRFSGHQFPNYSSELNVNALLLGDSALYLCASSPVEGNEQYFGPGTRLTVT.

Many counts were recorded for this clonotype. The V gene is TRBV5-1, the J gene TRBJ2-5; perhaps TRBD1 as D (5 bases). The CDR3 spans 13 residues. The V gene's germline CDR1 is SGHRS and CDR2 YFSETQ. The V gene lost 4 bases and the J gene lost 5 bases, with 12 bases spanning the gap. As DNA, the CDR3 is TGCGCCAGCAGCAAGGACATCCCGGAGACCCAGTACTTC. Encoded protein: CASSKDIPETQYF.

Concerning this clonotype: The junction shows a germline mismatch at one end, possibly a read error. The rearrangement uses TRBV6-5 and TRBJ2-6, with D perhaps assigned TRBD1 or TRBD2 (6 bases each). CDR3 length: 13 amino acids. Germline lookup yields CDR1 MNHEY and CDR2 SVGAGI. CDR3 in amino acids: CASSKTGGWTEAF. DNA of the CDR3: TGTGCCAGCAGTAAGACAGGAGGGTGGACTGAAGCTTTC.

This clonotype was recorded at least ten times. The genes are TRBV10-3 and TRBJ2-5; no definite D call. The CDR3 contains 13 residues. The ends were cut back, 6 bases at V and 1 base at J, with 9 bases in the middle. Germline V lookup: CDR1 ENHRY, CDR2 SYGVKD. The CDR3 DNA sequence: TGTGCCATCAGACGACCGACCCAAGAGACCCAGTACTTC. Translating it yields CAIRRPTQETQYF.

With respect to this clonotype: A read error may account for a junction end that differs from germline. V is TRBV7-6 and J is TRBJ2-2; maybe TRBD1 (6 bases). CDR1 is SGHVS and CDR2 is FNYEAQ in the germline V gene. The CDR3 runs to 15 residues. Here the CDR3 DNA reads TGTGCCAGCAGTCTCGACAGGCGGAACACCGGGGAGCCGTTTTTT. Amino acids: CASSLDRRNTGEPFF.

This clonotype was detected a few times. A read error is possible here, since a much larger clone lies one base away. CDR3 DNA: TGTGCCGGCAGTGGAACCTGGCCTGGCGAGACCCAGTACTTC. Translated: CAGSGTWPGETQYF. The chain is built from TRBV25-1 and TRBJ2-5; D remains unclear. This CDR3 has 14 amino acids. Germline values: CDR1 MGHDK, CDR2 SYGVNS.

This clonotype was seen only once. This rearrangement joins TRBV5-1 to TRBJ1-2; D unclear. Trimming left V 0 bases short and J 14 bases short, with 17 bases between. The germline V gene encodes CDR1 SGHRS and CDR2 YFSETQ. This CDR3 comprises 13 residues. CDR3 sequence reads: CASSLAAAASGTF. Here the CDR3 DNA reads TGCGCCAGCAGCTTGGCGGCCGCGGCTAGCGGAACCTTC.

As DNA, the CDR3 is TGTGCCAGCAGCCGCACAGGGATAGTAGAAAACACCATATATTTT. Translating it yields CASSRTGIVENTIYF. The chain uses TRBV7-9 and TRBJ1-3; the D gene is possibly TRBD1 (6 bases). The ends were cut back, 5 bases at V and 6 bases at J, with 17 bases in the middle. The CDR3 is 15 amino acids. Germline V CDR1 and CDR2: SEHNR, FQNEAQ (reference sequence).

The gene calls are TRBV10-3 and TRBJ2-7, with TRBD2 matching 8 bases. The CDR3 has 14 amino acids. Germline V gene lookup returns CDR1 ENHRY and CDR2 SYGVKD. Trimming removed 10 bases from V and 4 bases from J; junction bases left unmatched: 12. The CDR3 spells CASLGGLVAYEQYF. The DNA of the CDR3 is TGTGCCAGCCTGGGGGGACTAGTGGCTTACGAGCAGTACTTC.

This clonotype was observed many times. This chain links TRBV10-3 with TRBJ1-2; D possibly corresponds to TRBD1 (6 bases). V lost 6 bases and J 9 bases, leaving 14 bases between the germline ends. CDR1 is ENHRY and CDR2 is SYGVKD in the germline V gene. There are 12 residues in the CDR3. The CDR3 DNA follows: TGTGCCATCAGAGTGACAGGCGTTAGCTACACCTTC. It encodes CAIRVTGVSYTF.

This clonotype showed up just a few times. CDR3 residues: CASSSSGTAQYEQYF. CDR3 nucleotides: TGTGCCAGCAGCTCAAGCGGGACGGCTCAATACGAGCAGTACTTC. The rearrangement links TRBV5-6 to TRBJ2-7, with 7 bases fitting TRBD2. The V gene end was trimmed by 3 bases and the J gene end by 4 bases; junction bases not matched to a gene: 10. The CDR3 spans 15 residues. Germline values: CDR1 SGHDT, CDR2 YYEEEE.

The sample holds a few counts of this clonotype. The CDR3 DNA is TGCGCCAGCAGCACATACAGGGGAAATAACTATGGCTACACCTTC. Its protein product is CASSTYRGNNYGYTF. The chain has TRBV4-3 and TRBJ1-2, with 7 bases identical to TRBD1. The CDR3 has 15 amino acids. J lost 1 base, V lost 5 bases, and 7 bases had no gene match. Germline CDR1 LGHNA, CDR2 YSLEER.

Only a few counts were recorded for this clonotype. This chain's CDR3 is CASSPFGSGSPLHF. CDR3 in DNA: TGTGCCAGCAGCCCCTTTGGGTCGGGTTCACCCCTCCACTTT. The V gene is TRBV7-2, the J gene TRBJ1-6; D ambiguous. Trimming cost V 5 bases and J 9 bases, with 14 bases left between them. Per the germline V gene, CDR1 is SGHTA and CDR2 is FQGNSA. The CDR3 length is 14 residues.

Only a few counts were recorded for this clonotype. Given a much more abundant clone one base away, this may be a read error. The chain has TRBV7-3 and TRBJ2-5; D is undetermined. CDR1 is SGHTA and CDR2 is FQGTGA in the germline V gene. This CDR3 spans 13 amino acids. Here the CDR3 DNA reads TGTGCCAGCGGCTTAAACGGGTTCGAGACCCAGTACTTC. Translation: CASGLNGFETQYF.

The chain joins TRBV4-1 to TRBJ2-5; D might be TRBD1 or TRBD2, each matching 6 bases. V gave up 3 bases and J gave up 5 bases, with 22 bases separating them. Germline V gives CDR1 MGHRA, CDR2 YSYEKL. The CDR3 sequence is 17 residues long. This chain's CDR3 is CASSHPQGWRAGETQYF. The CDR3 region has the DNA TGCGCCAGCAGCCATCCCCAGGGGTGGAGGGCGGGGGAGACCCAGTACTTC.

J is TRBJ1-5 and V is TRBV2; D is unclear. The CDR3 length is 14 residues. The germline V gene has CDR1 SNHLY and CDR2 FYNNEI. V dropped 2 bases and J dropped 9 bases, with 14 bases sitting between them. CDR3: CASSESGSHWPQHF. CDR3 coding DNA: TGTGCCAGCAGTGAATCGGGCAGCCACTGGCCCCAGCATTTT.

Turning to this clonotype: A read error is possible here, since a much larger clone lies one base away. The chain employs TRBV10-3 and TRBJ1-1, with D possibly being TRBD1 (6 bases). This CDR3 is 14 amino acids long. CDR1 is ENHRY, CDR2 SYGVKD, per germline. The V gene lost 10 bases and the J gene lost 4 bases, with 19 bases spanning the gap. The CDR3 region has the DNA TGTGCCACCAGGAATTCGAGGGGGGGCACTGAAGCTTTCTTT. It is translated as CATRNSRGGTEAFF.

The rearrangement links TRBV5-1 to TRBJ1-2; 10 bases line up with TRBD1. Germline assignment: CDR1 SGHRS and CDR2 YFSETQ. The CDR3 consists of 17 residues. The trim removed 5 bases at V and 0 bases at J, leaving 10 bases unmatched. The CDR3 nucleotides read TGCGCCAGCAGATCCGGGACAGGGGAACGCCCTAACTATGGCTACACCTTC. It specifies CASRSGTGERPNYGYTF.

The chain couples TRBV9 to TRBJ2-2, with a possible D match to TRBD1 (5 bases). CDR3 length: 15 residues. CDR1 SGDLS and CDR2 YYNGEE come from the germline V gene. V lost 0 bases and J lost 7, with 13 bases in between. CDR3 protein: CASSVGGASGGELFF. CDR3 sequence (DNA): TGTGCCAGCAGCGTAGGGGGCGCGTCCGGCGGGGAGCTGTTTTTT.

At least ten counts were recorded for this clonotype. The DNA of the CDR3 is TGTGCCAGCACCAAAGCAGGGGGCTCTGGGGCCAACGTCCTGACTTTC. Its translation: CASTKAGGSGANVLTF. The rearrangement links TRBV25-1 to TRBJ2-6, with 7 bases identical to TRBD1. V lost 7 bases to trimming and J lost 0 bases; unmatched junction nucleotides: 6. The germline CDR1 and CDR2 sequences are MGHDK and SYGVNS. This CDR3 is 16 amino acids long.

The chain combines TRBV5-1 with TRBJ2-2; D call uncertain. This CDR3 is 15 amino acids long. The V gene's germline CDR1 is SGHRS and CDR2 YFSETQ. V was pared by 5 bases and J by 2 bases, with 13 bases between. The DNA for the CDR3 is TGCGCCAGCAGGGGTATGGATCGAAACACCGGGGAGCTGTTTTTT. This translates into CASRGMDRNTGELFF. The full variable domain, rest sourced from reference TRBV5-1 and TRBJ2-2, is KAGVTQTPRYLIKTRGQQVTLSCSPISGHRSVSWYQQTPGQGLQFLFEYFSETQRNKGNFPGRFSGRQFSNSRSEMNVSTLELGDSALYLCASRGMDRNTGELFFGEGSRLTVL.

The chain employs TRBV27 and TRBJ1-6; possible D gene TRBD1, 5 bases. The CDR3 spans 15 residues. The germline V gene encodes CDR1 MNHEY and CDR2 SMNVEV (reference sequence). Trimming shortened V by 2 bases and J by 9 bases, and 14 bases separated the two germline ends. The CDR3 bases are TGTGCCAGCAGTTTAAACACGGGGGGTGCTTCACCCCTCCACTTT. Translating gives CASSLNTGGASPLHF.